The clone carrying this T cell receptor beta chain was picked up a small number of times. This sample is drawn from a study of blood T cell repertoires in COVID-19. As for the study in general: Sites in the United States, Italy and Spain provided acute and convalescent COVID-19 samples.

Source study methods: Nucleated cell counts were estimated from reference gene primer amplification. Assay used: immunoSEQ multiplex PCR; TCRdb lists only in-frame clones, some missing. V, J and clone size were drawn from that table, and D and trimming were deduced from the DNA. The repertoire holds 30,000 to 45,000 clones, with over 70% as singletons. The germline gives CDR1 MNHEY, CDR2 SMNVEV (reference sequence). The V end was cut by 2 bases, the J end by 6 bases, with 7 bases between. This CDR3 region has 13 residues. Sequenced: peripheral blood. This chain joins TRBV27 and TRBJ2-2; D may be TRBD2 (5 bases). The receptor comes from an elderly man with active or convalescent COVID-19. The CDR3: CASSLAGAGELFF. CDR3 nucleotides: TGTGCCAGCAGTTTAGCCGGGGCCGGGGAGCTGTTTTTT.